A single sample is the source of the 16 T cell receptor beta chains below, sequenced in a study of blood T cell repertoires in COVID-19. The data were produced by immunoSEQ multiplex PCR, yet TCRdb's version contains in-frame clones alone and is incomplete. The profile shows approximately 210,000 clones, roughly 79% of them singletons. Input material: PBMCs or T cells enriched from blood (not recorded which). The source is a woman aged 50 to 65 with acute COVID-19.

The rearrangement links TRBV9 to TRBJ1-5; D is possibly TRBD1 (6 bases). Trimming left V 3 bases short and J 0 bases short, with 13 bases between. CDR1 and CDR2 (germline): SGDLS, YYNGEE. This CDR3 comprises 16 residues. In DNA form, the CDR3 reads TGTGCCAGCAGCGCCGACACAGGGTATAGCAATCAGCCCCAGCATTTT. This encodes CASSADTGYSNQPQHF.

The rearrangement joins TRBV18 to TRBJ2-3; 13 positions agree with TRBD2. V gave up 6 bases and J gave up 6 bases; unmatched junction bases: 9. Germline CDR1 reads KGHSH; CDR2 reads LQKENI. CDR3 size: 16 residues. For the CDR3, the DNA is TGTGCCAGCTCGCCCGGACTAGCGGGAGTTGGTGATACGCAGTATTTT. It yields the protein CASSPGLAGVGDTQYF.

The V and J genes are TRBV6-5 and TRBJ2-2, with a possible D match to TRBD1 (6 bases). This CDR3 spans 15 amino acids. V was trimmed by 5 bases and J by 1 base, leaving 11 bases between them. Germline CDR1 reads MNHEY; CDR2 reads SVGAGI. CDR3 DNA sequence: TGTGCCAGCAGTCTCACAGGGCTGAACACCGGGGAGCTGTTTTTT. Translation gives CASSLTGLNTGELFF.

This CDR3 reads CASSTTSGSANEQFF. As DNA, the CDR3 is TGTGCCAGCAGCACGACTAGCGGGAGTGCCAATGAGCAGTTCTTC. This chain joins TRBV6-4 and TRBJ2-1; 12 positions agree with TRBD2. This CDR3 spans 15 amino acids. Per the germline V gene, CDR1 is MRHNA and CDR2 is SNTAGT. The ends lost 6 bases at V and 6 bases at J; junction bases unmatched: 6.

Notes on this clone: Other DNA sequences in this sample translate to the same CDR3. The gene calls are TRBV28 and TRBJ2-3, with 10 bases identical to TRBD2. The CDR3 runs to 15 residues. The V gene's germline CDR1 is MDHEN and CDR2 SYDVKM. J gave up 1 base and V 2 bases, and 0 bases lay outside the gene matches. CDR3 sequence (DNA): TGTGCCAGCAGTTTAAGCGGGGGGGGCACAGATACGCAGTATTTT. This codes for CASSLSGGGTDTQYF.

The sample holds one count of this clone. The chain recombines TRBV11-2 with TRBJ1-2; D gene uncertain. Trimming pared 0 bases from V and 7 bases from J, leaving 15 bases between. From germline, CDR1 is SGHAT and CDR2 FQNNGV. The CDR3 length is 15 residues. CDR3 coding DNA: TGTGCCAGCAGCTTAGATAAGCTTGCCGGCGGTGGCTACACCTTC. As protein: CASSLDKLAGGGYTF.

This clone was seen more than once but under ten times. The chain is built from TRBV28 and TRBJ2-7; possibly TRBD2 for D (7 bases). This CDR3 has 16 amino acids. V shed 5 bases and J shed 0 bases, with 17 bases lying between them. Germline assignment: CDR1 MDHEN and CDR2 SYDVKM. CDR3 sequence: CASSPNWGGRSYEQYF. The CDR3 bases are TGTGCCAGCAGTCCTAATTGGGGGGGCCGCTCCTACGAGCAGTACTTC.

The CDR3 is CASSPGQSLMNTEAFF. CDR3 coding DNA: TGTGCCAGCAGCCCCGGACAGAGTTTAATGAACACTGAAGCTTTCTTT. This rearrangement joins TRBV5-8 to TRBJ1-1, with D possibly being TRBD1 (6 bases). CDR3 length equals 16 residues. Trimming removed 4 bases at V and 0 bases at J, with 16 bases between. Germline V lookup: CDR1 SGHTS, CDR2 YDEGEE.

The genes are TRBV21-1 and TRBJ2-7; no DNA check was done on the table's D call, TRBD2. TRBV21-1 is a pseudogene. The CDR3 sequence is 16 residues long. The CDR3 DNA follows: TGTGCCAGCAGGCCCCGATGCGGGAGCCCCCCCTACGAGCAGTACTTC. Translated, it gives CASRPRCGSPPYEQYF.

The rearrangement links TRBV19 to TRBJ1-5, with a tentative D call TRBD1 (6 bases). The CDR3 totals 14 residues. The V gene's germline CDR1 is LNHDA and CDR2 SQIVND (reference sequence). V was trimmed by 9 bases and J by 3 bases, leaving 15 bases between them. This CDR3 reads CASLGHKYNQPQHF. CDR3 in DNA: TGTGCCAGCCTGGGACATAAATACAATCAGCCCCAGCATTTT.

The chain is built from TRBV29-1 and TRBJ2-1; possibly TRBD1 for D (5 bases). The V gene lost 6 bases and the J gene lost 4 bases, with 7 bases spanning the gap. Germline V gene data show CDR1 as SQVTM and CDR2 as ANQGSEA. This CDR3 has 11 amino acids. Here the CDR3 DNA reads TGCAGCGTGACAGTGTACAATGAGCAGTTCTTC. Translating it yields CSVTVYNEQFF.

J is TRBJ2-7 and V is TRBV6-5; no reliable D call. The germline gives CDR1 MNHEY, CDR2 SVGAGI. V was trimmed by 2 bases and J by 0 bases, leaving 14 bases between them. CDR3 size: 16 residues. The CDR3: CASSYIFTRSSYEQYF. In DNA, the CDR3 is TGTGCCAGCAGTTACATCTTCACCCGGAGCTCCTACGAGCAGTACTTC.

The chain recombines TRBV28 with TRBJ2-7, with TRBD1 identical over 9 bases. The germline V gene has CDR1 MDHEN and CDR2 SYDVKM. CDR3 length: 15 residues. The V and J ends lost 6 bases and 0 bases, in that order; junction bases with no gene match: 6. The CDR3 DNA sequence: TGTGCCAGCAGATCGACAGGGGGAGACTCCTACGAGCAGTACTTC. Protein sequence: CASRSTGGDSYEQYF.

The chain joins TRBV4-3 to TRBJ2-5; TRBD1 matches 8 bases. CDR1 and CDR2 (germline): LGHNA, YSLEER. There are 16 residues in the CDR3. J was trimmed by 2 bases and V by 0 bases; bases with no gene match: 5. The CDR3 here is CASSQDGQGVQETQYF. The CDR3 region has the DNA TGCGCCAGCAGCCAAGATGGACAGGGAGTTCAAGAGACCCAGTACTTC.

The CDR3 coding sequence is TGCGCCAGCAGCCCCGGACTCCTACAAGAGACCCAGTACTTC. It is translated as CASSPGLLQETQYF. The chain employs TRBV5-1 and TRBJ2-5, with D maybe TRBD2 (5 bases). Trimming removed 4 bases from V and 2 bases from J, with 12 bases in between. The CDR3 is 14 amino acids. Germline V CDR1 and CDR2: SGHRS, YFSETQ.

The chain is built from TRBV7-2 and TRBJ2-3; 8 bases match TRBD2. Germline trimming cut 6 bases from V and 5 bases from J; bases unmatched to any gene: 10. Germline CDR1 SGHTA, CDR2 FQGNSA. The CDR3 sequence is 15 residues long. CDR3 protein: CASSPPGGVKDTQYF. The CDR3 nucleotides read TGTGCCAGCAGTCCACCGGGGGGGGTGAAAGATACGCAGTATTTT.